The following is a T cell receptor (beta chain) sequence with its context. Which antigen it targets is not known. Per-base qualities were not stored, and no clone one base away is much larger. This entry belongs to a study of T cell repertoires in urothelial bladder cancer (dated by TCRdb to between 2019 and 2020). Regarding the complete study: Of the roughly 12 resected lesions, three were clinical stage cT0, three were cTa, three were cT1, and three were cT2 or greater. TCR repertoire clonality in bladder tumors was compared with TCR repertoire clonality in benign bladder inflammation. Twelve patients with bladder lesions who were undergoing transurethral resection were prospectively identified. About twelve resected bladder lesions, made up of urothelial carcinoma (UC+) and benign (UC-) specimens, were studied. The investigation overall reported the following: Urothelial carcinoma specimens had fewer T cells than benign specimens, with medians of 5,569 and 25,872. The median percentage of tumor infiltrating lymphocytes was approximately 2.2% in carcinoma specimens and approximately 11% in benign specimens. In carcinoma specimens, one T-cell clone made up as much as 17% of infiltrating lymphocytes, versus over 1.5% in benign specimens.

Looking up the germline V gene (reference sequence) yields CDR1 SEHNR and CDR2 FQNEAQ. V and J lose 5 bases and 7 bases, and a span of 12 bases separates them. Including the terminal cysteine and phenylalanine, the CDR3 comprises 12 residues. Of all the DNA, just the CDR3 is kept, 36 bases in frame from base 1. Resected bladder lesions that lacked urothelial carcinoma were classed as benign (UC-) specimens. Specimens of bladder lesions were obtained during transurethral resection and kept at -80C. DNA was isolated from the bladder specimens obtained at transurethral resection. The TCR beta chain CDR3 region was sequenced with the immunoSEQ assay. Under the source paper's analysis protocol: T-cell fraction, clonal dominance and maximum TCR clone frequency were calculated for each specimen. TCRdb's version of the immuneACCESS table is confined to in-frame rearrangements and falls short of the full clone set. An unresolved V gene accounts for under half of the shortfall where checked; the remainder is of unknown origin. The V and J calls and clone size are taken from that table; D and trimming were inferred from the DNA. The sample table shows about 11,000 clones, and 68% are seen once. The ten largest clones add up to around 6.5% of the sample.

The sequence was obtained from a human donor with a benign inflammatory bladder lesion. The chain links TRBV7-9 with TRBJ2-7; TRBD2 is a possible D gene, resting on 6 matching bases. Sequencing was carried out using tumor-infiltrating cells from bladder cancer. The CDR3 is CASSPRGVEQYF. At the DNA level, the sequence is TGTGCCAGCAGCCCTCGCGGGGTTGAGCAGTACTTC.